The next 25 T cell receptor beta chains were all read from a single sample in a study of T-cell reconstitution after alpha-beta-depleted transplantation in children. Unique molecular identifiers tagged the TCRbeta library. TCRdb reprocessed the PCR reads with MiXCR, giving one entry per CDR3 protein. The sample consists of about 200,000 distinct CDR3 sequences, 6.3% of them appearing once. The source was PBMCs, collected before TCRalphabeta/CD19-depleted stem cell transplant. The origin of the receptors is a girl younger than two with combined immunodeficiency, due to receive a stem cell transplant.

About this clonotype itself: This may come from a read error, since a much larger clone is one base off. The chain couples TRBV20-1 to TRBJ2-1; weak D call: TRBD2 (6 bases). CDR1 is DFQATT, CDR2 SNEGSKA, per germline (reference sequence). The ends were cut back, 3 bases at V and 6 bases at J, with 15 bases in the middle. The CDR3 is 14 residues long. The CDR3 DNA reads TGCAGTGCTAGGGCTAGCGTGGTTTTCAATGAGCAGTTCTTC. Its translation: CSARASVVFNEQFF.

The V and J genes are TRBV28 and TRBJ2-7; D possibly corresponds to TRBD2 (5 bases). The V and J ends lost 6 bases and 0 bases respectively, with 15 bases between them. CDR3 length equals 15 residues. Germline-derived CDR1 and CDR2 are MDHEN and SYDVKM. DNA for the CDR3: TGTGCCAGCAGCTTCCTCCGGACTCGCTCCTACGAGCAGTACTTC. The encoded protein is CASSFLRTRSYEQYF.

This clonotype came up many times. The chain is built from TRBV21-1 and TRBJ1-1; the table's D call TRBD1 went unverified against the DNA. TRBV21-1 is flagged as a pseudogene. The CDR3 covers 16 residues. The CDR3 loop is CASSKVPDTGCDEAFF. In DNA, the CDR3 is TGTGCCAGCAGCAAAGTTCCCGACACAGGGTGTGATGAAGCTTTCTTT.

Ten or more counts support this clonotype. The chain employs TRBV11-1 and TRBJ1-1; D remains ambiguous. Germline lookup yields CDR1 SGHAT and CDR2 FQDESV (reference sequence). The CDR3 is 13 residues long. Trimming left V 0 bases short and J 8 bases short, with 10 bases between. CDR3: CASSLAGAREAFF. The CDR3 nucleotides are TGTGCCAGCAGCTTAGCTGGAGCTAGAGAAGCTTTCTTT.

The chain combines TRBV12-3 or TRBV12-4 with TRBJ2-7, with a weak D call TRBD2 (6 bases). Trimming shortened V by 3 bases and J by 3 bases, and 24 bases separated the two germline ends. This CDR3 is 18 amino acids long. As DNA, the CDR3 is TGTGCCAGCAGTTTCAAGGGGCCGCGGGATTTTGCCCGCTACGAGCAGTACTTC. It yields the protein CASSFKGPRDFARYEQYF.

In this sample, this clonotype turned up many times. The CDR3 DNA reads TGTGCCAGCAGTTACTCAGGGGTCGGCACTGAAGCTTTCTTT. Amino acid sequence: CASSYSGVGTEAFF. The V call is TRBV6-5, the J call TRBJ1-1; TRBD1 is a possible D gene (5 bases). The CDR3 consists of 14 residues. Germline V gene data show CDR1 as MNHEY and CDR2 as SVGAGI. Deletions cut 0 bases from V and 4 bases from J, with 9 bases between.

This clonotype came up many times. V gene TRBV5-5 combines with J gene TRBJ2-3; D may correspond to TRBD1 or TRBD2 (5 bases each). Deletions cut 4 bases from V and 5 bases from J, with 14 bases between. Per the germline V gene, CDR1 is SGHKS and CDR2 is YYEKEE (reference sequence). The CDR3 length is 14 residues. The CDR3 is CASSPGRAKDTQYF. CDR3 in DNA: TGTGCCAGCAGCCCAGGGAGAGCCAAAGATACGCAGTATTTT.

The chain is built from TRBV28 and TRBJ2-1, with 8 bases aligning to TRBD2. Germline V gene lookup returns CDR1 MDHEN and CDR2 SYDVKM. This CDR3 region has 16 residues. After removal of 3 bases from V and 3 bases from J, the junction contained 7 bases not matched to a gene. This CDR3 reads CASSFARLAIYNEQFF. CDR3 coding DNA: TGTGCCAGCAGTTTCGCGCGACTAGCGATCTACAATGAGCAGTTCTTC.

This clonotype was recorded at least ten times. V usage is TRBV27 and J usage is TRBJ2-1; D unclear. This CDR3 spans 14 amino acids. Germline V gene lookup returns CDR1 MNHEY and CDR2 SMNVEV (reference sequence). V was trimmed by 7 bases and J by 0 bases, leaving 10 bases between them. The CDR3 loop reads CASKSLSSYNEQFF. The DNA of the CDR3 is TGTGCCAGCAAGTCGCTGAGCTCCTACAATGAGCAGTTCTTC.

This clonotype came up a few times. The CDR3 region is CASSLSEGLAGRGYAFTDTQYF. In DNA form, the CDR3 reads TGTGCCAGCAGTTTGTCAGAAGGACTAGCGGGACGGGGTTACGCTTTCACAGATACGCAGTATTTT. J is TRBJ2-3 and V is TRBV28; 12 bases match TRBD2. The germline V gene has CDR1 MDHEN and CDR2 SYDVKM. The CDR3 length is 22 residues. V lost 3 bases, J lost 2 bases, and 21 bases stayed unmatched.

This clonotype was detected many times. V and J are TRBV12-3 or TRBV12-4 and TRBJ2-6, with D perhaps TRBD1 (6 bases). The CDR3 has 18 residues. The V end was cut by 6 bases, the J end by 0 bases, with 18 bases between. The CDR3 nucleotides read TGTGCCAGCAGAGGGACAAGGGAGTGGAGCTCTGGGGCCAACGTCCTGACTTTC. This translates into CASRGTREWSSGANVLTF.

This clonotype showed up many times. The rearrangement uses TRBV12-3 or TRBV12-4 and TRBJ1-5; no definite D call. The CDR3 is 15 residues long. V lost 4 bases, J lost 3 bases, and 13 bases lay in between. The CDR3 reads CASSSRGGYNQPQHF. The CDR3 nucleotides read TGTGCCAGCAGTTCCCGCGGCGGTTACAATCAGCCCCAGCATTTT.

This clonotype was found many times. The CDR3 nucleotides read TGCGCCAGCAGCTTTGTTACAGTCACAGATACGCAGTATTTT. This translates into CASSFVTVTDTQYF. The rearrangement uses TRBV5-1 and TRBJ2-3; D gene ambiguous. The CDR3 loop spans 14 amino acids. Trimming shortened V by 2 bases and J by 2 bases, and 9 bases separated the two germline ends. Germline values: CDR1 SGHRS, CDR2 YFSETQ.

This clonotype was detected ten times or more. The rearrangement links TRBV12-3 or TRBV12-4 to TRBJ2-1, with TRBD1 as a possible D gene (7 bases). V shed 3 bases and J shed 0 bases, with 15 bases lying between them. This CDR3 is built from 17 residues. CDR3 protein: CASSFRRGPSSYNEQFF. The CDR3 nucleotides are TGTGCCAGCAGTTTTCGGAGGGGGCCCAGCTCCTACAATGAGCAGTTCTTC.

The chain links TRBV7-8 to TRBJ1-2; D is perhaps TRBD1 (6 bases). The CDR3 consists of 21 residues. In germline, CDR1 is SGHVS, CDR2 FQNEAQ. The V gene lost 5 bases and the J gene lost 7 bases, with 38 bases spanning the gap. CDR3 sequence: CASSPGPEAASSDSKYCGYTF. The CDR3 bases are TGTGCCAGCAGCCCCGGCCCCGAGGCCGCATCTTCGGACAGCAAGTATTGTGGCTACACCTTC.

This clonotype was seen many times. V gene TRBV29-1 combines with J gene TRBJ2-7; D might be TRBD1 (6 bases). Germline CDR1 SQVTM, CDR2 ANQGSEA. The CDR3 spans 15 residues. V was pared by 1 base and J by 3 bases, with 16 bases between. CDR3 in amino acids: CSVEAPLGRGYEQYF. CDR3 nucleotides: TGCAGCGTTGAAGCCCCCTTGGGCAGGGGCTACGAGCAGTACTTC.

The table lists this clonotype with many counts. The chain has TRBV12-3 or TRBV12-4 and TRBJ2-2; weak D call: TRBD2 (5 bases). The CDR3 has 14 residues. V was trimmed by 0 bases and J by 7 bases, leaving 9 bases between them. For the CDR3, the DNA is TGTGCCAGCAGTTTAGCGATGAGGGTCGGGGAGCTGTTTTTT. It specifies CASSLAMRVGELFF.

There are many counts of this clonotype. The rearrangement joins TRBV4-3 to TRBJ1-1; D not certain. Looked up from germline, CDR1 is LGHNA and CDR2 is YSLEER. The CDR3 extends over 13 amino acids. Between the trimmed V and J ends, which lost 0 bases and 4 bases, there was a span of 6 bases. CDR3: CASSQEGITEAFF. In DNA, the CDR3 is TGCGCCAGCAGCCAAGAGGGGATCACTGAAGCTTTCTTT.

This clonotype was counted only a few times. The chain couples TRBV4-2 to TRBJ2-7; 7 positions agree with TRBD2. V trimming: 5 bases; J trimming: 6 bases; junction bases outside the gene matches: 13. The CDR3 spans 15 residues. Germline lookup yields CDR1 LGHNA and CDR2 YNFKEQ. The CDR3 region is CASSGRHAGAIEQYF. CDR3 coding DNA: TGTGCCAGCAGCGGACGTCACGCGGGAGCGATCGAGCAGTACTTC.

The V call is TRBV11-2, the J call TRBJ2-7; 9 bases match TRBD2. After removal of 4 bases from V and 6 bases from J, the junction contained 10 bases not matched to a gene. This CDR3 is built from 15 residues. Germline V gives CDR1 SGHAT, CDR2 FQNNGV. The CDR3 spells CASSSIGGSGSEQYF. The DNA of the CDR3 is TGTGCCAGCAGCTCGATTGGGGGTAGCGGGAGCGAGCAGTACTTC.

This clonotype appeared many times. This chain connects TRBV12-3 or TRBV12-4 to TRBJ2-3; D is perhaps TRBD1 or TRBD2 (6 bases each). V was shortened by 8 bases and J by 4 bases, with 19 bases between the two germline ends. The CDR3 sequence is 15 residues long. The CDR3 nucleotides are TGTGCCAGCCCCCCAGGCCAGGGGAGGCCAGATACGCAGTATTTT. Amino acids: CASPPGQGRPDTQYF.

This chain connects TRBV10-3 to TRBJ2-7; the D gene is possibly TRBD2 (5 bases). From germline, CDR1 is ENHRY and CDR2 SYGVKD. The CDR3 runs to 15 residues. V lost 0 bases and J 3 bases, leaving 12 bases between the germline ends. CDR3 DNA sequence: TGTGCCATCAGTGAGTCACCGGGGAGTCTCTACGAGCAGTACTTC. This codes for CAISESPGSLYEQYF.

This clonotype was picked up many times. Without the conserved terminal phenylalanine or tryptophan, this CDR3 likely stems from a read error. Because the CDR3's place on the DNA is in doubt, the DNA is left out and the CDR3 is given as listed by TCRdb. The chain employs TRBV25-1 and TRBJ2-1; the table's D call, TRBD1, has no DNA check behind it. Germline V gene lookup returns CDR1 MGHDK and CDR2 SYGVNS. The CDR3 spans 12 amino acids, including both terminal residues. This chain's CDR3 is CASSSDRDVSDT.

The table lists this clonotype with many counts. The V call is TRBV5-1, the J call TRBJ2-1; D may match TRBD1 or TRBD2 (6 bases each). Looked up from germline, CDR1 is SGHRS and CDR2 is YFSETQ. Trimming left V 0 bases short and J 15 bases short, with 16 bases between. The CDR3 runs 13 residues. The CDR3 loop is CASSLANRGVGFF. The CDR3 region has the DNA TGCGCCAGCAGCTTGGCCAATAGGGGGGTGGGGTTCTTC.

This clonotype was counted at least ten times. V usage is TRBV28 and J usage is TRBJ2-7; 7 bases are shared with TRBD2. V trimming: 3 bases; J trimming: 2 bases; junction bases outside the gene matches: 10. This CDR3 comprises 16 residues. CDR1 and CDR2 from the germline V gene are MDHEN and SYDVKM. The CDR3 DNA sequence: TGTGCCAGCAGTTTGCCCAGGGAGGGTCCTCCCTACGAGCAGTACTTC. Residues: CASSLPREGPPYEQYF.